These 22 T cell receptor beta chains were all obtained from the same sample, sequenced in a study of T cells in Graves' hyperthyroidism and ophthalmopathy. TCR beta CDR3 regions were amplified from RNA. Using the HTBI primer set, a first-round RT-PCR was run on the TCR CDR3. From the multiplex PCR reads, TCRdb called clonotypes with MiXCR, one entry per CDR3 protein. The sample lists a few hundred thousand distinct CDR3 sequences; about a fifth were seen once. Material: blood. All receptors derive from a man aged 18 to 30 with Graves' hyperthyroidism.

This clonotype was seen repeatedly, ten times or more. This chain joins TRBV28 and TRBJ1-5; the D gene is possibly TRBD1 (5 bases). The germline V gene has CDR1 MDHEN and CDR2 SYDVKM. This CDR3 spans 13 amino acids. V lost 8 bases and J 6 bases, leaving 14 bases between the germline ends. In DNA form, the CDR3 reads TGTGCCAGCTTTCGGGGGAGCGGTCAGCCCCAGCATTTT. Translated, it gives CASFRGSGQPQHF.

This clonotype has at least ten counts. The chain couples TRBV20-1 to TRBJ2-4, with D tentatively TRBD1 (6 bases). This CDR3 spans 16 amino acids. CDR1 is DFQATT, CDR2 SNEGSKA, per germline (reference sequence). Trimming shortened V by 3 bases and J by 0 bases, and 15 bases separated the two germline ends. CDR3 sequence: CSASVRGQIAKNIQYF. In nucleotides, the CDR3 is TGCAGTGCTAGTGTTAGGGGACAAATAGCCAAAAACATTCAGTACTTC.

This clonotype was recorded many times. The V gene is TRBV20-1, the J gene TRBJ1-1, with TRBD1 matching over 10 bases. V gave up 3 bases and J gave up 4 bases; unmatched junction bases: 2. The CDR3 length is 13 residues. Germline V gives CDR1 DFQATT, CDR2 SNEGSKA (reference sequence). This CDR3 is CSARRTGGTEAFF. The CDR3 DNA reads as TGCAGTGCTAGGCGGACAGGGGGCACTGAAGCTTTCTTT.

This rearrangement joins TRBV27 to TRBJ2-7, with TRBD1 matching 12 bases. The CDR3 contains 14 residues. Germline CDR1 reads MNHEY; CDR2 reads SMNVEV (reference sequence). Trimming at V came to 4 bases and at J to 7 bases, leaving 5 bases not matched to a gene. The DNA for the CDR3 is TGTGCCAGCAGTTCTGGGACAGGGGGCAAAGAGCAGTACTTC. It is translated as CASSSGTGGKEQYF.

In this sample, this clonotype turned up many times. The J gene is TRBJ2-5, the V gene TRBV4-1; no reliable D call. CDR3 length: 17 residues. Germline CDR1 and CDR2: MGHRA and YSYEKL. Trimming took off 0 bases at V and 2 bases at J, with 16 bases between the two ends. The CDR3 sequence: CASSQDYRPIKQETQYF. CDR3 sequence (DNA): TGCGCCAGCAGCCAAGATTATAGGCCTATTAAACAAGAGACCCAGTACTTC.

Worth noting for this clonotype: One junction end does not reproduce the germline sequence, and a read error may be involved. The chain uses TRBV20-1 and TRBJ2-7; maybe TRBD2 (5 bases). Germline CDR1 is DFQATT and CDR2 is SNEGSKA (reference sequence). The CDR3 is 14 amino acids. The CDR3 sequence is CSGRDSVNGYGQYF. For the CDR3, the DNA is TGCAGTGGCCGGGATAGTGTAAATGGTTACGGGCAGTACTTC.

In its sample, this clonotype was seen many times. The chain recombines TRBV27 with TRBJ1-1, with 7 bases that match TRBD1. Germline V CDR1 and CDR2: MNHEY, SMNVEV (reference sequence). This CDR3 contains 13 residues. J gave up 3 bases and V 5 bases, and 3 bases lay outside the gene matches. The CDR3 protein is CASSNTGDTEAFF. In DNA form, the CDR3 reads TGTGCCAGCAGTAATACAGGGGACACTGAAGCTTTCTTT.

This clonotype has a count of ten or more. The genes are TRBV11-2 and TRBJ2-5, with 10 bases fitting TRBD1. The CDR3 is 15 amino acids. Trimming took 3 bases from V and 5 from J; bases not matched to a gene: 6. Germline CDR1 and CDR2: SGHAT and FQNNGV. Here the CDR3 reads CASSFQGQGLETQYF. Here the CDR3 DNA reads TGTGCCAGCAGCTTCCAGGGACAGGGGTTGGAGACCCAGTACTTC.

There are many counts of this clonotype. This chain connects TRBV6-2 or TRBV6-3 to TRBJ1-5; D uncertain. The germline V and J ends were trimmed by 4 bases and 6 bases, with 13 bases remaining between them. Germline-derived CDR1 and CDR2 are MNHEY and SVGEGT. The CDR3 spans 14 residues. The CDR3 coding sequence is TGTGCCAGCAGTTCCGCCGCTCTCGGTCAGCCCCAGCATTTT. It codes for CASSSAALGQPQHF.

Many counts were recorded for this clonotype. This chain uses TRBV29-1 with TRBJ1-1; D is undetermined. In germline, CDR1 is SQVTM, CDR2 ANQGSEA. The CDR3 is made up of 14 amino acids. Trimming left V 4 bases short and J 0 bases short, with 12 bases between. The DNA for the CDR3 is TGCAGCGTTGGTCCAGGCCATGTGAACACTGAAGCTTTCTTT. It specifies CSVGPGHVNTEAFF.

The V gene is TRBV6-2 or TRBV6-3, the J gene TRBJ2-7; TRBD2 agrees at 11 bases. From germline, CDR1 is MNHEY and CDR2 SVGEGT. The CDR3 loop spans 15 amino acids. V trimming: 6 bases; J trimming: 4 bases; junction bases outside the gene matches: 8. The CDR3 nucleotides are TGTGCCAGCAGCCGACCCGGACTAGCGGGTTACGAGCAGTACTTC. It is translated as CASSRPGLAGYEQYF.

This clonotype has ten or more counts. The chain employs TRBV12-3 or TRBV12-4 and TRBJ1-1; D is uncertain. The length of the CDR3 is 13 residues. Trimming cost V 3 bases and J 1 base, with 6 bases left between them. CDR3 bases: TGTGCCAGCAGTTTTCTTCAGAACACTGAAGCTTTCTTT. Translation gives CASSFLQNTEAFF.

The gene calls are TRBV19 and TRBJ2-7; a possible D gene is TRBD2 (6 bases). The germline V and J ends were trimmed by 3 bases and 0 bases, with 9 bases remaining between them. CDR1 is LNHDA and CDR2 is SQIVND in the germline V gene (reference sequence). The length of the CDR3 is 14 residues. CDR3 in amino acids: CASSILGGSYEQYF. For the CDR3, the DNA is TGTGCCAGTAGTATTTTGGGAGGCTCCTACGAGCAGTACTTC.

This clonotype occurred a few times. The V call is TRBV29-1, the J call TRBJ2-7; D remains ambiguous. The V end was cut by 6 bases, the J end by 3 bases, with 24 bases between. This CDR3 comprises 16 residues. Per germline, CDR1 SQVTM and CDR2 ANQGSEA. The DNA for the CDR3 is TGCAGCGTGGCAGCTTCGGCTCGGACCCTCTACTACGAGCAGTACTTC. Residues: CSVAASARTLYYEQYF.

This clonotype was detected ten times or more. The gene calls are TRBV2 and TRBJ2-5; no definite D call. The CDR3 runs 13 residues. The V gene's germline CDR1 is SNHLY and CDR2 FYNNEI. The V end lost 0 bases, the J end lost 4 bases, and 6 bases lay between the germline ends. Here the CDR3 reads CASSEAGTETQYF. The CDR3 DNA follows: TGTGCCAGCAGTGAAGCGGGCACAGAGACCCAGTACTTC.

This clonotype was picked up many times. V is TRBV24-1 and J is TRBJ2-5; possible D gene TRBD2, 6 bases. CDR1 is KGHDR and CDR2 is SFDVKD in the germline V gene. Trimming cost V 4 bases and J 1 base, with 12 bases left between them. There are 15 residues in the CDR3. In DNA form, the CDR3 reads TGTGCCACCAGTGAGCAGGGAGGTCCCCAAGAGACCCAGTACTTC. It encodes CATSEQGGPQETQYF.

This chain uses TRBV14 with TRBJ2-7; a weak D match, TRBD2 (6 bases). The CDR3 is 13 amino acids. The germline CDR1 and CDR2 sequences are SGHDN and FVKESK. V lost 6 bases to trimming and J lost 2 bases, with 11 bases between them. CDR3 coding DNA: TGTGCCAGCAGTGGCGGGGTAACCTACGAGCAGTACTTC. Amino acid sequence: CASSGGVTYEQYF.

In its sample, this clonotype was seen a few times. The chain joins TRBV6-2 or TRBV6-3 to TRBJ2-2; the D gene is possibly TRBD1 (5 bases). CDR1 and CDR2 (germline): MNHEY, SVGEGT. Trimming removed 6 bases at V and 7 bases at J, with 9 bases between. This CDR3 has 12 residues. CDR3 sequence: CASRGEIGELFF. In DNA form, the CDR3 reads TGTGCCAGCAGAGGGGAAATCGGGGAGCTGTTTTTT.

This clonotype was counted many times. The V gene is TRBV19, the J gene TRBJ2-7; TRBD2 aligns across 7 bases. V shed 5 bases, J shed 5 bases, and the junction held 6 bases outside the gene matches. This CDR3 is 13 amino acids long. CDR1 is LNHDA and CDR2 is SQIVND in the germline V gene (reference sequence). The CDR3 DNA sequence: TGTGCCAGTAGTCCCTCCCGGGGGGACGAGCAGTACTTC. Its protein is CASSPSRGDEQYF.

The chain carries TRBV4-2 and TRBJ1-1; the D is unclear. The CDR3 totals 13 residues. V was shortened by 2 bases and J by 11 bases, with 15 bases between the two germline ends. Germline assignment: CDR1 LGHNA and CDR2 YNFKEQ. The DNA of the CDR3 is TGTGCCAGCAGCCAACGCCACGCTGAGATGGCTTTCTTT. Residues: CASSQRHAEMAFF.

In its sample, this clonotype was seen many times. The rearrangement links TRBV10-3 to TRBJ2-7, with 10 bases lining up with TRBD1. The V gene's germline CDR1 is ENHRY and CDR2 SYGVKD. CDR3 length: 12 residues. V lost 10 bases to trimming and J lost 5 bases; unmatched junction nucleotides: 5. The CDR3 region has the DNA TGTGCCAGTAGACAGGGGGCGGACGAGCAGTACTTC. It specifies CASRQGADEQYF.

The chain combines TRBV6-1 with TRBJ2-7; TRBD2 is a possible D gene (5 bases). The germline V and J ends were trimmed by 6 bases and 2 bases, with 14 bases remaining between them. Germline CDR1 and CDR2: MNHNS and SASEGT. The CDR3 covers 14 residues. CDR3 coding DNA: TGTGCCAGCAGCCGGACGGGATCCGCCTACGAGCAGTACTTC. Protein sequence: CASSRTGSAYEQYF.